This T cell receptor beta chain was documented in a study of blood T cell repertoires in COVID-19. Clinical history reported by participants formed the basis on which cohorts were assigned. Cohort 3 donors were reported recovered after two negative PCRs, clearance, or symptom resolution. How the authors handled the data: Reference gene primers were amplified, and this amplification served to estimate nucleated cell counts. Here immunoSEQ multiplex PCR was the method, and the copy in TCRdb shows in-frame clones only, minus some. V and J calls plus clone size are reproduced from that table; the DNA served to infer D and trimming. Of about 330,000 clones listed, approximately 88% are singletons. Deletions cut 0 bases from V and 2 bases from J, with 12 bases between. CDR1 is SGDLS, CDR2 YYNGEE, per germline. This CDR3 spans 15 amino acids.

The clonotype was recovered from a man aged 25-45 years who had recovered from COVID-19. Sample: PBMCs or T cells enriched from blood (not recorded which). This chain connects TRBV9 to TRBJ2-7, with D possibly being TRBD1 (6 bases). CDR3 nucleotides: TGTGCCAGCAGCGTAGCTCTGGACAGTCCCTACGAGCAGTACTTC. Translated, it gives CASSVALDSPYEQYF.